Below are 5 T cell receptor beta chains sequenced from a single sample in a study of cytotoxic CD8 clonotypes in ibrutinib-treated CLL. The protocol was immunoSEQ multiplex PCR, while the TCRdb copy is restricted to in-frame clones and leaves out a portion. The table lists about 56,000 clones, over 55% of them singletons. The sample in question was PBMCs, obtained after 24 months of ibrutinib treatment. Receptors were obtained from a human donor with chronic lymphocytic leukemia.

The count of this clone is one. The gene calls are TRBV10-3 and TRBJ2-3, with 10 positions matching TRBD2. With V trimmed by 10 bases and J by 8 bases, 0 bases remained unmatched. In germline, CDR1 is ENHRY, CDR2 SYGVKD. The CDR3 totals 10 residues. This CDR3 reads CATSGSTQYF. CDR3 nucleotides: TGTGCCACTAGCGGGAGTACGCAGTATTTT.

This clone showed up just once. V and J are TRBV5-1 and TRBJ2-6; 7 bases are a match to TRBD1. Germline trimming cut 4 bases from V and 2 bases from J; bases unmatched to any gene: 12. CDR3 length: 18 residues. CDR1 and CDR2 from the germline V gene are SGHRS and YFSETQ. CDR3 residues: CASSPRQGSLAGANVLTF. DNA of the CDR3: TGCGCCAGCAGCCCGAGACAGGGCAGTCTCGCTGGGGCCAACGTCCTGACTTTC.

V usage is TRBV28 and J usage is TRBJ1-2; 7 positions match TRBD1. The V and J ends lost 4 bases and 4 bases, in that order; junction bases with no gene match: 9. CDR3 length: 15 residues. The germline gives CDR1 MDHEN, CDR2 SYDVKM. CDR3 nucleotides: TGTGCCAGCAGTTCGGGGTGGAGGGACAGCTATGGCTACACCTTC. Translating it yields CASSSGWRDSYGYTF.

This rearrangement joins TRBV6-5 to TRBJ2-2; maybe TRBD2 (6 bases). This CDR3 region has 15 residues. The V gene's germline CDR1 is MNHEY and CDR2 SVGAGI. V was trimmed by 6 bases and J by 4 bases, leaving 15 bases between them. The CDR3 reads CASSRTSFATGELFF. The CDR3 DNA sequence: TGTGCCAGCAGCCGCACTAGCTTCGCCACCGGGGAGCTGTTTTTT.

A note on this clone: A much larger clonotype is one base distant, so this may be a read error. This rearrangement joins TRBV7-8 to TRBJ2-3; 9 bases align to TRBD2. The germline V gene encodes CDR1 SGHVS and CDR2 FQNEAQ. The CDR3 length is 14 residues. Trimming took 4 bases from V and 3 from J; bases not matched to a gene: 2. CDR3 residues: CASSWTSVTDTQYF. CDR3 DNA sequence: TGTGCCAGCAGCTGGACTAGCGTTACAGATACGCAGTATTTT. The full variable domain, rest sourced from reference TRBV7-8 and TRBJ2-3, is GAGVSQSPRYKVAKRGQDVALRCDPISGHVSLFWYQQALGQGPEFLTYFQNEAQLDKSGLPSDRFFAERPEGSVSTLKIQRTQQEDSAVYLCASSWTSVTDTQYFGPGTRLTVL.